The 20 T cell receptor beta chains below all came from one sample that was sequenced in a study of somatic mutations in cytotoxic T cells in rheumatoid arthritis. The repertoire was sequenced with immunoSEQ multiplex PCR; TCRdb's copy has only in-frame clones and lacks some. The data show roughly 16,000 clones, 82% seen once. The sequencing sample was made of CD8+ T cells sorted from blood. Every receptor here comes from a woman aged 45-59 years with rheumatoid arthritis.

J is TRBJ2-1 and V is TRBV27; no firm D call. Trimming took 8 bases from V and 0 from J, leaving 14 bases between them. The CDR3 spans 15 residues. Germline V gene sequence: CDR1 MNHEY, CDR2 SMNVEV (reference sequence). CDR3 in DNA: TGTGCCAGCTCCCTCCCGGGCTCCTCCTACAATGAGCAGTTCTTC. Translation: CASSLPGSSYNEQFF.

A few counts support this clone. This chain uses TRBV19 with TRBJ1-1; the D is unclear. V was clipped by 7 bases and J by 1 base, with 10 bases between them. CDR3 length equals 13 residues. Germline CDR1 reads LNHDA; CDR2 reads SQIVND (reference sequence). CDR3 bases: TGTGCCAGTAACAGAGTAGCGAACACTGAAGCTTTCTTT. Translated, it gives CASNRVANTEAFF.

The CDR3 spells CASSIVGVKGAGANVLTF. The CDR3 region has the DNA TGTGCCAGTAGTATAGTTGGGGTGAAAGGGGCTGGGGCCAACGTCCTGACTTTC. The V call is TRBV19, the J call TRBJ2-6, with D possibly TRBD1 on 5 matching bases. V was clipped by 1 base and J by 2 bases, with 15 bases between them. The CDR3 contains 18 residues. CDR1 and CDR2 from the germline V gene are LNHDA and SQIVND (reference sequence).

The gene calls are TRBV30 and TRBJ2-1; 7 bases map to TRBD2. CDR1 and CDR2 (germline): GTSNPN, SVGIG (reference sequence). The CDR3 covers 15 residues. With 2 bases clipped from V and 7 bases from J, the junction kept 11 bases outside the gene matches. The CDR3 here is CAWSRSSGAFNEQFF. CDR3 in DNA: TGTGCCTGGAGTAGATCTAGCGGTGCCTTTAATGAGCAGTTCTTC.

The chain carries TRBV4-3 and TRBJ2-2; D could derive from TRBD1 or TRBD2 (5 bases each). V lost 4 bases and J 8 bases, leaving 5 bases between the germline ends. Germline assignment: CDR1 LGHNA and CDR2 YSLEER. The CDR3 is 11 amino acids. The CDR3: CASSRGGELFF. Written as DNA, the CDR3 is TGCGCCAGCAGCCGGGGGGGGGAGCTGTTTTTT.

V gene TRBV18 combines with J gene TRBJ1-2; perhaps TRBD1 as D (5 bases). This CDR3 is 14 amino acids long. V shed 4 bases and J shed 8 bases, with 17 bases lying between them. Germline V gene sequence: CDR1 KGHSH, CDR2 LQKENI. CDR3 amino acids: CASSRREGAEGYTF. As DNA, the CDR3 is TGTGCCAGCTCACGACGGGAAGGGGCGGAAGGCTACACCTTC.

The chain employs TRBV11-2 and TRBJ2-7, with a weak D call TRBD2 (6 bases). There are 14 residues in the CDR3. The germline gives CDR1 SGHAT, CDR2 FQNNGV. Trimming took 5 bases from V and 2 from J, leaving 13 bases between them. The CDR3 DNA follows: TGTGCCAGCAGCCCTCGGGGGACCCCCTACGAGCAGTACTTC. As protein: CASSPRGTPYEQYF. The entire variable domain, with the rest obtained from reference TRBV11-2 and TRBJ2-7, is as follows: EAGVAQSPRYKIIEKRQSVAFWCNPISGHATLYWYQQILGQGPKLLIQFQNNGVVDDSQLPKDRFSAERLKGVDSTLKIQPAKLEDSAVYLCASSPRGTPYEQYFGPGTRLTVT.

The chain is built from TRBV6-6 and TRBJ2-1; D may be TRBD1 or TRBD2 (6 bases each). Germline CDR1 and CDR2: MNHNY and SVGAGI (reference sequence). The ends were cut back, 4 bases at V and 6 bases at J, with 19 bases in the middle. The CDR3 consists of 16 residues. The CDR3 reads CASSSAEGGLGNEQFF. In DNA, the CDR3 is TGTGCCAGCAGTTCGGCGGAAGGGGGGCTGGGCAATGAGCAGTTCTTC.

This chain joins TRBV5-6 and TRBJ2-1; D is possibly TRBD2 (5 bases). The CDR3 spans 17 residues. Between the trimmed V and J ends, which lost 0 bases and 0 bases, there was a span of 13 bases. Germline CDR1 reads SGHDT; CDR2 reads YYEEEE. The CDR3 sequence: CASSLGETRLSYNEQFF. The CDR3 DNA reads TGTGCCAGCAGCTTGGGGGAGACACGACTCTCCTACAATGAGCAGTTCTTC.

The count of this clone is one. This chain links TRBV6-4 with TRBJ1-1; a weak D match, TRBD1 (6 bases). CDR3 length: 15 residues. The V end was cut by 5 bases, the J end by 6 bases, with 19 bases between. Germline CDR1 and CDR2: MRHNA and SNTAGT. CDR3 sequence reads: CASSRSTGIQAEAFF. The DNA of the CDR3 is TGTGCCAGCAGTAGATCTACAGGGATTCAGGCTGAAGCTTTCTTT.

Only one count was recorded for this clone. This sequence joins TRBV15 and TRBJ2-1; D remains ambiguous. This CDR3 has 15 residues. Germline V CDR1 and CDR2: LNHNV, YYDKDF (reference sequence). V was cut by 0 bases and J by 4 bases, with 10 bases left in between. The CDR3: CATSREGNSYNEQFF. CDR3 bases: TGTGCCACCAGCAGAGAGGGAAACAGTTACAATGAGCAGTTCTTC.

V usage is TRBV6-5 and J usage is TRBJ2-5, with TRBD2 as a possible D gene (5 bases). This CDR3 contains 14 residues. Germline V gene sequence: CDR1 MNHEY, CDR2 SVGAGI. V was shortened by 5 bases and J by 4 bases, with 14 bases between the two germline ends. This chain's CDR3 is CASSVPGVGETQYF. In DNA, the CDR3 is TGTGCCAGCAGTGTCCCCGGGGTGGGAGAGACCCAGTACTTC.

This clone has a single count. The chain joins TRBV27 to TRBJ1-5; no reliable D call. The length of the CDR3 is 15 residues. The V and J ends lost 0 bases and 0 bases respectively, with 6 bases between them. Germline loops: CDR1 MNHEY, CDR2 SMNVEV (reference sequence). The CDR3 bases are TGTGCCAGCAGTTTATCCCCCAGTAGCAATCAGCCCCAGCATTTT. It specifies CASSLSPSSNQPQHF.

This rearrangement joins TRBV30 to TRBJ1-1; D call uncertain. CDR1 is GTSNPN and CDR2 is SVGIG in the germline V gene (reference sequence). This CDR3 region has 13 residues. The V end lost 0 bases, the J end lost 2 bases, and 7 bases lay between the germline ends. The CDR3 coding sequence is TGTGCCTGGAGTGTGGATGTAAACACTGAAGCTTTCTTT. Translated: CAWSVDVNTEAFF. The full variable domain, its missing parts supplied by reference TRBV30 and TRBJ1-1, is SQTIHQWPATLVQPVGSPLSLECTVEGTSNPNLYWYRQAAGRGLQLLFYSVGIGQISSEVPQNLSASRPQDRQFILSSKKLLLSDSGFYLCAWSVDVNTEAFFGQGTRLTVV.

The chain employs TRBV6-1 and TRBJ2-3; D call uncertain. Per germline, CDR1 MNHNS and CDR2 SASEGT. The CDR3 has 11 residues. The germline V and J ends were trimmed by 10 bases and 5 bases, with 10 bases remaining between them. CDR3: CATYLRDTQYF. In DNA form, the CDR3 reads TGTGCCACTTACTTAAGAGATACGCAGTATTTT.

This clone was recorded only once. The chain couples TRBV7-9 to TRBJ2-1, with 9 nucleotides matching TRBD2. The germline CDR1 and CDR2 sequences are SEHNR and FQNEAQ (reference sequence). V dropped 3 bases and J dropped 8; count of bases not matched to a gene: 11. The CDR3 consists of 16 residues. CDR3 DNA sequence: TGTGCCAGCAGCTTCTTAGCGGGAGACACAACCGATGAGCAGTTCTTC. Its translation is CASSFLAGDTTDEQFF.

V is TRBV6-5 and J is TRBJ1-6, with D unresolved. This CDR3 is built from 15 residues. Germline CDR1 and CDR2: MNHEY and SVGAGI. Trimming took off 2 bases at V and 4 bases at J, with 9 bases between the two ends. The CDR3: CASSYRAQYNSPLHF. In nucleotides, the CDR3 is TGTGCCAGCAGTTACCGGGCCCAGTATAATTCACCCCTCCACTTT.

The CDR3: CASSEGTGVGEQYF. In DNA, the CDR3 is TGTGCCAGCAGTGAGGGGACAGGGGTGGGAGAGCAGTACTTC. The chain recombines TRBV6-1 with TRBJ2-7; 10 bases match TRBD1. With V trimmed by 3 bases and J by 7 bases, 6 bases remained unmatched. Looked up from germline, CDR1 is MNHNS and CDR2 is SASEGT. The CDR3 is 14 residues long.

The chain is built from TRBV7-9 and TRBJ1-5, with D perhaps TRBD1 (5 bases). CDR1 SEHNR and CDR2 FQNEAQ come from the germline V gene (reference sequence). This CDR3 has 14 residues. The ends were cut back, 3 bases at V and 6 bases at J, with 12 bases in the middle. The CDR3 sequence is CASSFGGRGQPQHF. CDR3 in DNA: TGTGCCAGCAGCTTTGGGGGTCGAGGTCAGCCCCAGCATTTT.

The chain recombines TRBV18 with TRBJ2-7; 9 bases fit TRBD1. There are 14 residues in the CDR3. Losses at the gene ends were 4 bases for V and 3 bases for J; bases not matched to a gene: 4. Germline V gives CDR1 KGHSH, CDR2 LQKENI. This chain's CDR3 is CASSLRDRDYEQYF. The CDR3 DNA is TGTGCCAGCTCACTCCGGGACAGGGACTACGAGCAGTACTTC.